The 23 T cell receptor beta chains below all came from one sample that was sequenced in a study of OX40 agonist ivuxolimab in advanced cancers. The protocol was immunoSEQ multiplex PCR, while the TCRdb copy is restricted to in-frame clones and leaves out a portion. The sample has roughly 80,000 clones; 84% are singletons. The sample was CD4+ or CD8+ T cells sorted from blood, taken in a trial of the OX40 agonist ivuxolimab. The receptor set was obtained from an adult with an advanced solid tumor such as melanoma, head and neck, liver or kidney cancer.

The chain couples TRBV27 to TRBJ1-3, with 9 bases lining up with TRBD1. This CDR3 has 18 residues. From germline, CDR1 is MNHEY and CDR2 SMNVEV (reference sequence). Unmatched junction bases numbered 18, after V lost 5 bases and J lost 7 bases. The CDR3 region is CASSLHPGTGFGENTIYF. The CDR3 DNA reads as TGTGCCAGCAGTCTTCACCCCGGGACAGGGTTTGGTGAGAACACCATATATTTT.

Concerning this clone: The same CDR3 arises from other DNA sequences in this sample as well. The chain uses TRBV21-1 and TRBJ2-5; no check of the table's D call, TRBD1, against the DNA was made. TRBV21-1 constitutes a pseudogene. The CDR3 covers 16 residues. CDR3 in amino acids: CASSSLPRGLRETQYF. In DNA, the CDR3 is TGTGCCAGCAGTTCCTTACCCAGGGGTTTGAGAGAGACCCAGTACTTC.

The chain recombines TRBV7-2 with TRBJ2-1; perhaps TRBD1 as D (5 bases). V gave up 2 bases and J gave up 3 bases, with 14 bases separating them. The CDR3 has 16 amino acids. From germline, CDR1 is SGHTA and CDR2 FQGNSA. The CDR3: CASSLYRGTNYNEQFF. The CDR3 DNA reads TGTGCCAGCAGCTTATATAGGGGAACCAACTACAATGAGCAGTTCTTC. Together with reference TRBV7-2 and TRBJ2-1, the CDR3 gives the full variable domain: GAGVSQSPSNKVTEKGKDVELRCDPISGHTALYWYRQSLGQGLEFLIYFQGNSAPDKSGLPSDRFSAERTGGSVSTLTIQRTQQEDSAVYLCASSLYRGTNYNEQFFGPGTRLTVL.

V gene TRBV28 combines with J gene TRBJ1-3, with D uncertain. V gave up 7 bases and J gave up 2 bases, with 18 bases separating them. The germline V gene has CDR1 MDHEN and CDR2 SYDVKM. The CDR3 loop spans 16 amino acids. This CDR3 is CASNIPGGNTGNTIYF. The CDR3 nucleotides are TGTGCCAGCAACATTCCTGGAGGGAATACTGGAAACACCATATATTTT. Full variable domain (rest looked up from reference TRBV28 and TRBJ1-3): DVKVTQSSRYLVKRTGEKVFLECVQDMDHENMFWYRQDPGLGLRLIYFSYDVKMKEKGDIPEGYSVSREKKERFSLILESASTNQTSMYLCASNIPGGNTGNTIYFGEGSWLTVV.

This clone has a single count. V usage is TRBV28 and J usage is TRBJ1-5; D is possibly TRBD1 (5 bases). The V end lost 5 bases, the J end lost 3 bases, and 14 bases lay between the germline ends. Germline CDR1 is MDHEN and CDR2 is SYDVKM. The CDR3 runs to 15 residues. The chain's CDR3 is CASSPRRGDNQPQHF. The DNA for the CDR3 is TGTGCCAGCAGTCCCCGGCGGGGGGACAATCAGCCCCAGCATTTT. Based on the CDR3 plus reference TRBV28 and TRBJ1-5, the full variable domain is DVKVTQSSRYLVKRTGEKVFLECVQDMDHENMFWYRQDPGLGLRLIYFSYDVKMKEKGDIPEGYSVSREKKERFSLILESASTNQTSMYLCASSPRRGDNQPQHFGDGTRLSIL.

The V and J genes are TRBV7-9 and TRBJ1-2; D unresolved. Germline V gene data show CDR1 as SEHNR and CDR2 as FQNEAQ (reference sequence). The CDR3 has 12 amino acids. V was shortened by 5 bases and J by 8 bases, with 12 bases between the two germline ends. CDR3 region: CASSLRGWGYTF. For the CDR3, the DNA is TGTGCCAGCAGCCTCCGGGGTTGGGGCTACACCTTC.

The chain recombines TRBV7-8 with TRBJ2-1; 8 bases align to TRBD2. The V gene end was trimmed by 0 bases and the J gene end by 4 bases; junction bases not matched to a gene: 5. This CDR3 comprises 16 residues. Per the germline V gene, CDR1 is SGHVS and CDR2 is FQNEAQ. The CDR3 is CASSLASGGVYNEQFF. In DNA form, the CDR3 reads TGTGCCAGCAGCTTAGCCAGCGGGGGAGTATACAATGAGCAGTTCTTC.

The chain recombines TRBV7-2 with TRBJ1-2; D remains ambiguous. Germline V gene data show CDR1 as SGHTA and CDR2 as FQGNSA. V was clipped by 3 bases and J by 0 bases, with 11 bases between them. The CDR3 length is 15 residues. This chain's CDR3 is CASSLNRGTNYGYTF. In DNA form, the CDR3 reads TGTGCCAGCAGCTTGAATCGGGGTACTAACTATGGCTACACCTTC.

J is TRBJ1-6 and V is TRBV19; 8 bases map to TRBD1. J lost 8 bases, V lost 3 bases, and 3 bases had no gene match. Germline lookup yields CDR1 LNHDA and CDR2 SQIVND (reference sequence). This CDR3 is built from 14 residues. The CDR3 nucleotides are TGTGCCAGTAGTATCGACAGGGGTTATTCACCCCTCCACTTT. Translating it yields CASSIDRGYSPLHF.

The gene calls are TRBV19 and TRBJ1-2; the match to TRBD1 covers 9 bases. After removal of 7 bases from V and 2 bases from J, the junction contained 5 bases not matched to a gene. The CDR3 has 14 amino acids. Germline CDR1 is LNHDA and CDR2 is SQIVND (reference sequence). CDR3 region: CASIGTGMNYGYTF. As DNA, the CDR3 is TGTGCCAGTATTGGGACAGGGATGAACTATGGCTACACCTTC.

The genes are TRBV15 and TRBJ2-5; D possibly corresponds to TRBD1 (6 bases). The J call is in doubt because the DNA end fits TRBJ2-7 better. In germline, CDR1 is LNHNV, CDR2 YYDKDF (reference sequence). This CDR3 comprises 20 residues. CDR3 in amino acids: CATSRDLQGTGSAVSYEQYF. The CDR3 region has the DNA TGTGCCACCAGCAGAGATCTACAAGGAACAGGGTCCGCAGTGTCCTACGAGCAGTACTTC.

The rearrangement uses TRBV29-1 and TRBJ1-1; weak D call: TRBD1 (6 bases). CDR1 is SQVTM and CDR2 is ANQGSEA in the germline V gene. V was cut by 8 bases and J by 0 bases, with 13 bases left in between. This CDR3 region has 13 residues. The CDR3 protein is CSSMTGMNTEAFF. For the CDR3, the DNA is TGCAGCTCTATGACAGGAATGAACACTGAAGCTTTCTTT.

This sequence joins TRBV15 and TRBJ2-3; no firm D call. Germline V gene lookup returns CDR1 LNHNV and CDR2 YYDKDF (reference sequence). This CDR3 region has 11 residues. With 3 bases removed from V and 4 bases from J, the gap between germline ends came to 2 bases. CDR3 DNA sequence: TGTGCCACCAGCAGGTCAGATACGCAGTATTTT. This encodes CATSRSDTQYF.

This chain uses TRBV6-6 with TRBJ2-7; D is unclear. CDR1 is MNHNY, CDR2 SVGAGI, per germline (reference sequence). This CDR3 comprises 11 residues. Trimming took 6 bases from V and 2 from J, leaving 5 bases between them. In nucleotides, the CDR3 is TGTGCCAGCAGCCGGGCCTACGAGCAGTACTTC. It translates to CASSRAYEQYF.

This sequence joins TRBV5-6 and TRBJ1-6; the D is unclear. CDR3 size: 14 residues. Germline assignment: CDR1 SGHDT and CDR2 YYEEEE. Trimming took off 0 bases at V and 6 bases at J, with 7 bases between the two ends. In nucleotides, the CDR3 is TGTGCCAGCAGCTTGGCAGAACCTAATTCACCCCTCCACTTT. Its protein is CASSLAEPNSPLHF.

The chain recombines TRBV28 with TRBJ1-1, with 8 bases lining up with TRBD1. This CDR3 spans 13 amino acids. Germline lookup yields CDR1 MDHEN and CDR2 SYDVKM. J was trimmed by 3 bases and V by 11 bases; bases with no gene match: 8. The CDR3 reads CAASQGADTEAFF. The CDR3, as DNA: TGTGCCGCTAGTCAGGGGGCAGACACTGAAGCTTTCTTT. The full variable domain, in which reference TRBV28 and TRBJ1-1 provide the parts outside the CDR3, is DVKVTQSSRYLVKRTGEKVFLECVQDMDHENMFWYRQDPGLGLRLIYFSYDVKMKEKGDIPEGYSVSREKKERFSLILESASTNQTSMYLCAASQGADTEAFFGQGTRLTVV.

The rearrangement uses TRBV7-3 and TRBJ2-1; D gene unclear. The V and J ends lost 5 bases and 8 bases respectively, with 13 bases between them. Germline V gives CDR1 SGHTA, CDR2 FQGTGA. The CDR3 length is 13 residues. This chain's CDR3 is CASSLGPEDEQFF. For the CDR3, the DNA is TGTGCCAGCAGCCTTGGACCCGAGGATGAGCAGTTCTTC.

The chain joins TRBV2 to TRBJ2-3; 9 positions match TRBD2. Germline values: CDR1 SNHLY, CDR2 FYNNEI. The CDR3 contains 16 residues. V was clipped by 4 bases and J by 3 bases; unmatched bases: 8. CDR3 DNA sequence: TGTGCCAGCAGTGGATTAGCGGGAGTGGGGACAGATACGCAGTATTTT. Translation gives CASSGLAGVGTDTQYF.

CDR3 in amino acids: CASNPREAGETQYF. The CDR3 DNA is TGTGCCAGCAACCCCCGGGAAGCGGGAGAAACCCAGTACTTC. This chain joins TRBV5-4 and TRBJ2-5; TRBD2 aligns across 8 bases. CDR3 length: 14 amino acids. CDR1 and CDR2 (germline): SGHNT, YYREEE (reference sequence). Trimming removed 6 bases from V and 8 bases from J; junction bases left unmatched: 12.

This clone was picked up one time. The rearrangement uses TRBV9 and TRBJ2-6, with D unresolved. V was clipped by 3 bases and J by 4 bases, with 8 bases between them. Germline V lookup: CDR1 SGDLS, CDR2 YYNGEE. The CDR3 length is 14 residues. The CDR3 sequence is CASSANTGANVLTF. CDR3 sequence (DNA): TGTGCCAGCAGCGCAAACACAGGGGCCAACGTCCTGACTTTC.

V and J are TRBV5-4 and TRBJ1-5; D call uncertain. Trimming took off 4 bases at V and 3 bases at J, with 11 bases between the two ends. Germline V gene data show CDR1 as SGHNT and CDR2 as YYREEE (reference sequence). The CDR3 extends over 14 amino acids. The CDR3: CASSQDGNNQPQHF. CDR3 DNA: TGTGCCAGCAGCCAGGACGGAAACAATCAGCCCCAGCATTTT.

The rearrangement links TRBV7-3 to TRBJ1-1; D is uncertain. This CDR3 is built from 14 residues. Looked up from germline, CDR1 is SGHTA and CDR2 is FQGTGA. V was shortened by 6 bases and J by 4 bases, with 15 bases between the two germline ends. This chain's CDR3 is CASSRSSMGTEAFF. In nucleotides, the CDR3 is TGTGCCAGCAGTCGCAGCTCGATGGGCACTGAAGCTTTCTTT.

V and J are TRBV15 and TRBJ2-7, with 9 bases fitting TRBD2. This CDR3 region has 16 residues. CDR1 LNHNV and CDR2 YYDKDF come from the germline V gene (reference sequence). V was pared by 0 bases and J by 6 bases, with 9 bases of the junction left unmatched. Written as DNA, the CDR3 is TGTGCCACCAGCAGAGATATAGTCCCAGCGGGAGGCGAGCAGTACTTC. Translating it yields CATSRDIVPAGGEQYF.